This T cell receptor beta chain was recovered during a study of spatial heterogeneity in lung cancer. General study findings and limits: Tumoral mutation counts were tracked by counts of expanded intratumoral alpha and beta TCRs.

The ends were cut back, 1 base at V and 11 bases at J, with 11 bases in the middle. Germline CDR1 LGHNT, CDR2 FRNRAP. The CDR3 extends over 12 amino acids. Unique molecular identifiers, one per molecule, were present on every TCR cDNA molecule. TCRdb ran MiXCR on the 5' RACE reads and lists one entry per CDR3 protein. The sample has roughly 5,700 distinct CDR3 sequences, roughly 7.6% seen once. Time point meaning: sample taken at primary tumor resection. This clonotype is medium-sized within its sample. Its antigen is not known. Since it is a stray read in a library aimed at alpha chains, this beta chain has a size that is not meaningful.

The sample here was lung tumor tissue, taken at surgery. The TCR comes from a female donor with early-stage non-small cell lung cancer. The rearrangement joins TRBV12-5 to TRBJ1-1; perhaps TRBD1 as D (5 bases). CDR3 coding DNA: TGTGCTAGTGGTTTGGCTCCAGGGAGCGCTTTCTTT. Translating it yields CASGLAPGSAFF.